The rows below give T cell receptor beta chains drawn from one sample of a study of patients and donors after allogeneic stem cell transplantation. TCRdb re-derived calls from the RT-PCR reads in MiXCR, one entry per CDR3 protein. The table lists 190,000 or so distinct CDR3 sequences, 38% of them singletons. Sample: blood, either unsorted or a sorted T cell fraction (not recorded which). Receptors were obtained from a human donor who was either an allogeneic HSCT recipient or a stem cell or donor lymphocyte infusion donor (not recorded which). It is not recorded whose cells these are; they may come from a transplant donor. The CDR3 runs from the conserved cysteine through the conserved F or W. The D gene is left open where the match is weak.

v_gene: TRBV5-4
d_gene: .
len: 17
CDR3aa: CASSLGGLTGANEKLFF

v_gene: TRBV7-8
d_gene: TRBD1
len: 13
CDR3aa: CASSFDRAQPQHF

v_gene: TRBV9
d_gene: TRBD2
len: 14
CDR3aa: CASSPSGGTYEQYF

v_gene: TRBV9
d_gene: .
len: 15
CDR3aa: CASSTRQEMDYGYTF

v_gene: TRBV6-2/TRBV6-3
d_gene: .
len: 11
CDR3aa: CASSISYGYTF

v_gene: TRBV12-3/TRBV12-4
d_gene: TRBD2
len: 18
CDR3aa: CASSPTKGLAGREDTQYF

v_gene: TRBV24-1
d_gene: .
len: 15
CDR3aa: CATSDHGGPTDTQYF

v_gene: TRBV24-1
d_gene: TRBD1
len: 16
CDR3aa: CATSDPGTGVNQPQHF

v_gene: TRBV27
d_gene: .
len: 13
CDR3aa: CASSRGLPGELFF

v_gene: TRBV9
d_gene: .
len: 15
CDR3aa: CASSVDGNSNQPQHF

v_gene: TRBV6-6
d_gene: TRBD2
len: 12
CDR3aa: CASASGGNEQFF

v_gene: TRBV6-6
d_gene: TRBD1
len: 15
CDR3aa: CASSSDRVMNTEAFF

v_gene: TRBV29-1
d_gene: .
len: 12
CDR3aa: CSGVQGPTEAFF

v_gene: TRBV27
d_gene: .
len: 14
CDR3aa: CASNQKGGDTEAFF

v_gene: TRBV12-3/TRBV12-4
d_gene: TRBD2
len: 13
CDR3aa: CASRLNGGGTQYF

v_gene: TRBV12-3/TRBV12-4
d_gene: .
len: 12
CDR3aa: CASSKGNYGYTF

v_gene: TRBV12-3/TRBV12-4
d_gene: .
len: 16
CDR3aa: CASSLWRGDSGNTIYF

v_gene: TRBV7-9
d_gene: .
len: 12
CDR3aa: CASSTEESGYTF

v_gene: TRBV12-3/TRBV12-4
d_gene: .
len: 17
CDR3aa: CASTSAGTFDARYGYTF

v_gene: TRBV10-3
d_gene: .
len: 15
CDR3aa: CAISVGTSPTGELFF

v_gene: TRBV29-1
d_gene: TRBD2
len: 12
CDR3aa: CSVGGFQETQYF

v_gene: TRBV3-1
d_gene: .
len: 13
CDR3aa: CASSRVLGSPLHF

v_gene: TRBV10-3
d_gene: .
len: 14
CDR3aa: CAISGKGMDTEAFF

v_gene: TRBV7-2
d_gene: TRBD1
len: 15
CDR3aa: CASSLGQGPWGPQHF

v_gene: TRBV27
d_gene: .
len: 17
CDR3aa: CASSRGQGLLGNEKLFF

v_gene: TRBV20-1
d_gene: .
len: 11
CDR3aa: CSAASAYEAFF

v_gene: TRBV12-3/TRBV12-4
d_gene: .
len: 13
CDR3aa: CASSRRPGNTIYF

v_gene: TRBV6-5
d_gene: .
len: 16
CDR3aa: CASRSASSANTGELFF

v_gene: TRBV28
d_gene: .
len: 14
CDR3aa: CASSLMRRGETQYF

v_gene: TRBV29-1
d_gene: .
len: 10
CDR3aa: CSAESHEQFF

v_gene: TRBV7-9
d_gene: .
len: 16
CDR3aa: CASSYTGPTGANVLTF

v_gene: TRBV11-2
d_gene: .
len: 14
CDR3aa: CASSQAVTKNIQYF